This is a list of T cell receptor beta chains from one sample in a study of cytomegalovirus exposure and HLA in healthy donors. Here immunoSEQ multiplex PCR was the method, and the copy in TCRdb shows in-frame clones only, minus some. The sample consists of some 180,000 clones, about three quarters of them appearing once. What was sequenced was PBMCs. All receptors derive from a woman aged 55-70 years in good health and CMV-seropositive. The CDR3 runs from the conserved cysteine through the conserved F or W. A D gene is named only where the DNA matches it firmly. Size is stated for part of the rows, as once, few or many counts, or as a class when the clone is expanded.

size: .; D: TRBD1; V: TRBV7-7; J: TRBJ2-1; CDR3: CASSRRTGDHNEQFF; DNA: TGTGCCAGCAGCAGACGGACAGGGGACCACAATGAGCAGTTCTTC
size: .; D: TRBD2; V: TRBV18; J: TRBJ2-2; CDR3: CASSPPGLAGVTGELFF; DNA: TGTGCCAGCTCACCACCGGGACTAGCGGGGGTGACCGGGGAGCTGTTTTTT
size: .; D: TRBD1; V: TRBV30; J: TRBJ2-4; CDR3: CALGGVWGARDSQYF; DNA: TGTGCCTTGGGCGGAGTTTGGGGCGCGAGGGACAGTCAGTACTTC
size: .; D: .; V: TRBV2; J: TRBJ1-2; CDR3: CASRAGGGYTF; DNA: TGTGCCAGCAGGGCCGGCGGTGGCTACACCTTC
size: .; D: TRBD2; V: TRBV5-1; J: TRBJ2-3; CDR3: CASSPTTSGSVTDTQYF; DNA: TGCGCCAGCAGCCCCACCACTAGCGGGAGTGTCACAGATACGCAGTATTTT
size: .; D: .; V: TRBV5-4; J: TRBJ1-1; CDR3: CASSANWGAGTEAFF; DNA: TGTGCCAGCAGCGCAAATTGGGGAGCCGGCACTGAAGCTTTCTTT
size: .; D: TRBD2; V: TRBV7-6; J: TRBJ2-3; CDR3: CASSPPRWTSHDTQYF; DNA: TGTGCCAGCAGCCCCCCTCGTTGGACTAGCCATGATACGCAGTATTTT
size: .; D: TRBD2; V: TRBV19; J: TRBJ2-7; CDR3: CASSSGLAGVYSYEQYF; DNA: TGTGCCAGTAGTAGCGGACTAGCGGGGGTTTACTCCTACGAGCAGTACTTC
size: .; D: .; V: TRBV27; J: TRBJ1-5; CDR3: CASSRGTPYSNQPQHF; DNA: TGTGCCAGCAGTCGTGGGACACCCTATAGCAATCAGCCCCAGCATTTT
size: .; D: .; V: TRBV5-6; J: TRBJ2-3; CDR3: CASSLRGWQYPEDTQYF; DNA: TGTGCCAGCAGCTTGCGAGGGTGGCAGTATCCCGAGGATACGCAGTATTTT
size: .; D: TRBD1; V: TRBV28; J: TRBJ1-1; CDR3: CASSSGTGVVTEAFF; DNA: TGTGCCAGCAGTTCCGGGACAGGGGTTGTCACTGAAGCTTTCTTT
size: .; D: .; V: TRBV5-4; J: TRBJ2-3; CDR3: CASSLAGGGYTQYF; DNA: TGTGCCAGCAGCTTGGCCGGCGGGGGCTATACGCAGTATTTT
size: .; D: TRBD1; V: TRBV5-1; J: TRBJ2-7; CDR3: CASSPRTGSFEQYF; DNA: TGCGCCAGCAGCCCCCGGACAGGGTCTTTTGAGCAGTACTTC
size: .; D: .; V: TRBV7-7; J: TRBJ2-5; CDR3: CASSADYRVGETQYF; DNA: TGTGCCAGCAGCGCCGACTACAGGGTTGGAGAGACCCAGTACTTC
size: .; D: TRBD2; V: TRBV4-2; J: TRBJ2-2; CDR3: CASSTGPSGGGELFF; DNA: TGTGCCAGCAGTACCGGGCCCTCGGGGGGCGGGGAGCTGTTTTTT
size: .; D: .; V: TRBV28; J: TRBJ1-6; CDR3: CASKEGNDSPLHF; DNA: TGTGCCAGCAAGGAGGGGAACGATTCACCCCTCCACTTT
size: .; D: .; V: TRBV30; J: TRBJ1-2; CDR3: CAWSVARGSNYGYTF; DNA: TGTGCCTGGAGTGTAGCCAGGGGATCAAACTATGGCTACACCTTC
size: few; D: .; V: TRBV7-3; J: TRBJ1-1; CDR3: CASSLHGPGSTEAFF; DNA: TGTGCCAGCAGCTTACACGGACCTGGGAGCACTGAAGCTTTCTTT
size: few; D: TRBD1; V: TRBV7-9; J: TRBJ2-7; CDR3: CASSLGGTVSYEQYF; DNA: TGTGCCAGCAGCTTAGGGGGGACAGTTTCCTACGAGCAGTACTTC
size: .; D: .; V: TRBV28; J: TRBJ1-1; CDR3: CASSPFDKNTEAFF; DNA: TGTGCCAGCAGTCCCTTCGACAAGAACACTGAAGCTTTCTTT
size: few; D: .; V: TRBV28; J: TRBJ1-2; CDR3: CASRSPGTNYGYTF; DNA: TGTGCCAGCAGGTCCCCAGGGACTAACTATGGCTACACCTTC
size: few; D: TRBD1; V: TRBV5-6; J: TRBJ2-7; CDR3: CASSGDRLSYEQYF; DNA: TGTGCCAGCAGCGGGGACAGACTCTCCTACGAGCAGTACTTC
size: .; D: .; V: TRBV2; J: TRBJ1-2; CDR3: CASRRRQDWRHYGYTF; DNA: TGTGCCAGCAGGCGACGACAGGACTGGAGACACTATGGCTACACCTTC
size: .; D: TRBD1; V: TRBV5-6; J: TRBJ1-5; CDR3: CASSMGQGGNQPQHF; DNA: TGTGCCAGCAGTATGGGACAGGGTGGCAATCAGCCCCAGCATTTT
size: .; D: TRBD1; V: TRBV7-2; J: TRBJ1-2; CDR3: CASSQGTGNLRRYGYTF; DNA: TGTGCCAGCAGCCAGGGGACAGGCAATCTTCGACGATATGGCTACACCTTC
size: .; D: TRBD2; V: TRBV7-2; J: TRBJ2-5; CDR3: CASSSSKAGSKETQYF; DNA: TGTGCCAGCAGCTCCTCAAAAGCGGGGAGTAAAGAGACCCAGTACTTC
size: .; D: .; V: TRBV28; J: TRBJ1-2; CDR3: CASGNYGYTF; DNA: TGTGCCAGCGGCAACTATGGCTACACCTTC
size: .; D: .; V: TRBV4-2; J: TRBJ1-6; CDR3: CASSQEVLGASSYNSPLHF; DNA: TGTGCCAGCAGCCAAGAGGTATTAGGGGCAAGCTCCTATAATTCACCCCTCCACTTT
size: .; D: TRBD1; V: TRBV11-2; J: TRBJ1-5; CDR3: CASSLGTGRGNQPQHF; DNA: TGTGCCAGCAGCTTAGGGACAGGGAGGGGCAATCAGCCCCAGCATTTT
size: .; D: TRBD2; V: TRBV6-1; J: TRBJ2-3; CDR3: CAGGAGTISTDTQYF; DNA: TGTGCCGGAGGGGCCGGGACTATTAGCACAGATACGCAGTATTTT
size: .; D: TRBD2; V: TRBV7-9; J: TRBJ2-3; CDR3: CASSGLAGGPSTDTQYF; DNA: TGTGCCAGCAGTGGACTAGCGGGGGGCCCTAGCACAGATACGCAGTATTTT
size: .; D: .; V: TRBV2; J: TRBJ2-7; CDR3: CASSIPDSFSQNLQYF; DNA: TGTGCCAGCAGTATACCGGACAGTTTTTCTCAAAACCTGCAGTACTTC
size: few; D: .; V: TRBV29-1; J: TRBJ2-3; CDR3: CSVGTERFPGTDTQYF; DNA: TGCAGCGTTGGGACAGAACGGTTCCCGGGGACAGATACGCAGTATTTT
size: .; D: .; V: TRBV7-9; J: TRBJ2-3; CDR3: CASSQRGGRTDTQYF; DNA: TGTGCCAGCAGCCAAAGGGGGGGCCGCACAGATACGCAGTATTTT
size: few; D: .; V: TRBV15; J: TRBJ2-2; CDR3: CATSSDRGIGELFF; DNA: TGTGCCACCAGCAGTGACAGAGGAATCGGGGAGCTGTTTTTT
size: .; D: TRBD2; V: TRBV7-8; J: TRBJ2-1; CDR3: CASRPRDRVMMTSGNEQFF; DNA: TGTGCCAGCAGACCCCGGGACAGAGTTATGATGACTAGCGGGAATGAGCAGTTCTTC
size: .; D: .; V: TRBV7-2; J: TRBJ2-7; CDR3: CASSLGTGNGRSYEQYF; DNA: TGTGCCAGCAGCTTAGGGACCGGGAATGGTAGATCCTACGAGCAGTACTTC
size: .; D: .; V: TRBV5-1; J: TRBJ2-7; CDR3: CASSLESGASYEQYF; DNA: TGCGCCAGCAGCTTGGAATCGGGAGCCTCATACGAGCAGTACTTC
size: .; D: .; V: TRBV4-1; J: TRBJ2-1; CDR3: CASSQAESSSSYNEQFF; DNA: TGCGCCAGCAGCCAAGCGGAGAGTTCCAGCTCCTACAATGAGCAGTTCTTC
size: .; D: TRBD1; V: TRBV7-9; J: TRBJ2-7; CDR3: CASSLGAGGQGLREQYF; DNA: TGTGCCAGCAGCTTAGGGGCCGGAGGACAGGGGTTACGAGAGCAGTACTTC
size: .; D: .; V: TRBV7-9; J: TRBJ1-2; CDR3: CASSSETGSSTF; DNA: TGTGCCAGCAGCTCCGAGACGGGGTCGAGCACCTTC